Below are 18 T cell receptor beta chains sequenced from a single sample in a study of regulatory T cells in long-lasting Graves disease (dated by TCRdb to 2020 to 2022). The sample's time point label, in plain terms: newly diagnosed GD, antithyroid drugs for less than 3 months. For both TCR sequencing and RNA sequencing, RNA was extracted from PBMCs using TRIzol. Library creation used multiplex PCR. Sequenced using an Illumina HiSeq 4000. To build TCR beta libraries, CDR3 regions were amplified by Arm-PCR using iRepertoire HTBI primers. The public reads were reanalyzed by TCRdb: fastp trimming at Q25, MiXCR alignment, in-frame beta chains only. Rows with a matching CDR3 protein are joined into one entry that keeps the most common DNA and genes. For this sample there are about 560,000 distinct CDR3 sequences; about 16% appear just once. 12% of the sample is in the top ten clones. The sample was also reused in another study, on T cells in Graves' hyperthyroidism and ophthalmopathy.

Sequencing used peripheral blood mononuclear cells (PBMCs), obtained at new diagnosis, from a patient treated with antithyroid drugs. The receptor source for this set is a man aged 18 to 35 with Graves disease. Donor details come from another sample of the same person, matched by shared clones.

In its sample, this clonotype was seen many times. V gene TRBV10-3 combines with J gene TRBJ2-2, with TRBD2 identical over 14 bases. CDR1 and CDR2 (germline): ENHRY, SYGVKD. The CDR3 has 16 residues. The V and J ends lost 6 bases and 6 bases, in that order; junction bases with no gene match: 6. The CDR3 DNA reads as TGTGCCATCAGAAAGGGACTAGCGGGAGAGCCCGGGGAGCTGTTTTTT. Its protein product is CAIRKGLAGEPGELFF.

This clonotype was detected only a few times. This chain connects TRBV19 to TRBJ1-6; a weak D match, TRBD1 (6 bases). The CDR3 is made up of 15 amino acids. V was clipped by 10 bases and J by 9 bases, with 22 bases between them. The germline V gene has CDR1 LNHDA and CDR2 SQIVND (reference sequence). The CDR3 DNA is TGTGCCACCGGACAGACGCTCGGGATCCCTTCACCCCTCCACTTT. This translates into CATGQTLGIPSPLHF.

As regards this clonotype: It may be a read error: a sequence one base away is much more abundant. The chain links TRBV28 to TRBJ2-7; D might be TRBD2 (7 bases). Between the trimmed V and J ends, which lost 7 bases and 7 bases, there was a span of 17 bases. The CDR3 has 13 residues. Germline lookup yields CDR1 MDHEN and CDR2 SYDVKM. The CDR3 bases are TGTGCCAGCAATGGACGGGGGGCGCGGGAGCAGTACTTC. Translating it yields CASNGRGAREQYF.

The rearrangement joins TRBV20-1 to TRBJ2-1, with TRBD2 as a possible D gene (6 bases). The CDR3 has 14 residues. Trimming took 6 bases from V and 0 from J, leaving 12 bases between them. CDR1 is DFQATT and CDR2 is SNEGSKA in the germline V gene (reference sequence). The CDR3 protein is CSASDGSSYNEQFF. The DNA for the CDR3 is TGCAGTGCCAGTGACGGGAGCTCCTACAATGAGCAGTTCTTC.

This clonotype has a count of ten or more. The junction departs from germline at one end; a sequencing error may be responsible. This chain joins TRBV2 and TRBJ1-2; TRBD1 is a possible D gene (5 bases). The V gene's germline CDR1 is SNHLY and CDR2 FYNNEI. The CDR3 runs 12 residues. Here the CDR3 DNA reads TGTGCCGGCAGGGCGTATAACTATGGCTACACCTTC. This gives the protein CAGRAYNYGYTF.

The chain joins TRBV12-3 or TRBV12-4 to TRBJ2-5; TRBD1 agrees at 8 bases. Germline trimming cut 5 bases from V and 5 bases from J; bases unmatched to any gene: 7. This CDR3 is built from 14 residues. The CDR3 sequence: CASSPGQGMETQYF. DNA for the CDR3: TGTGCCAGCAGTCCTGGACAGGGAATGGAGACCCAGTACTTC.

Ten or more counts support this clonotype. The J gene is TRBJ2-7, the V gene TRBV7-9, with a possible D match to TRBD1 (5 bases). V dropped 6 bases and J dropped 3 bases, with 12 bases sitting between them. Germline V gives CDR1 SEHNR, CDR2 FQNEAQ (reference sequence). There are 13 residues in the CDR3. The CDR3 loop reads CASRDGHNYEQYF. CDR3 sequence (DNA): TGTGCCAGCAGAGATGGACATAACTACGAGCAGTACTTC.

The CDR3 nucleotides are TGTGCCAGCAGCTTAAGCATAGCCCTCGGGGCCGGGGAGCTGTTTTTT. Protein product: CASSLSIALGAGELFF. The chain combines TRBV13 with TRBJ2-2, with a tentative D call TRBD2 (5 bases). CDR1 and CDR2 from the germline V gene are PRHDT and FYEKMQ (reference sequence). The CDR3 spans 16 residues. V shed 2 bases and J shed 6 bases, with 16 bases lying between them.

The CDR3, as DNA: TGTGCCTGGAGGCTAGCGGGGCACACAGATACGCAGTATTTT. This sequence encodes CAWRLAGHTDTQYF. The chain has TRBV30 and TRBJ2-3; the match to TRBD2 covers 9 bases. Germline V gene data show CDR1 as GTSNPN and CDR2 as SVGIG (reference sequence). The trim removed 3 bases at V and 2 bases at J, leaving 3 bases unmatched. The CDR3 runs to 14 residues. Full variable domain (missing parts from reference TRBV30 and TRBJ2-3): SQTIHQWPATLVQPVGSPLSLECTVEGTSNPNLYWYRQAAGRGLQLLFYSVGIGQISSEVPQNLSASRPQDRQFILSSKKLLLSDSGFYLCAWRLAGHTDTQYFGPGTRLTVL.

This clonotype was found many times. One junction end disagrees with the germline gene, perhaps due to a read error. The V gene is TRBV5-1, the J gene TRBJ1-1; no reliable D call. CDR3 size: 12 residues. From germline, CDR1 is SGHRS and CDR2 YFSETQ. The DNA for the CDR3 is TGTGCCAGCAGCTTGGATGCCACTGAAGCTTTCTTT. This translates into CASSLDATEAFF. Together with reference TRBV5-1 and TRBJ1-1, the CDR3 gives the full variable domain: KAGVTQTPRYLIKTRGQQVTLSCSPISGHRSVSWYQQTPGQGLQFLFEYFSETQRNKGNFPGRFSGRQFSNSRSEMNVSTLELGDSALYLCASSLDATEAFFGQGTRLTVV.

Remarks on this clonotype: Given a much more abundant clone one base away, this may be a read error. The chain combines TRBV27 with TRBJ2-7; possibly TRBD2 for D (5 bases). V was shortened by 11 bases and J by 4 bases, with 18 bases between the two germline ends. This CDR3 is 13 amino acids long. CDR1 and CDR2 (germline): MNHEY, SMNVEV (reference sequence). CDR3 loop: CAGKSLGDYEQYF. The DNA for the CDR3 is TGTGCCGGCAAGTCCCTCGGGGATTACGAGCAGTACTTC.

There are a few counts of this clonotype. The rearrangement uses TRBV29-1 and TRBJ1-2, with 10 nucleotides matching TRBD1. V shed 3 bases, J shed 5 bases, and the junction held 3 bases outside the gene matches. This CDR3 has 13 residues. Germline V gives CDR1 SQVTM, CDR2 ANQGSEA. CDR3 in amino acids: CSVEGTGDYGYTF. CDR3 nucleotides: TGCAGCGTTGAGGGGACAGGGGATTATGGCTACACCTTC. Combining the CDR3 with reference TRBV29-1 and TRBJ1-2 gives the whole variable domain SAVISQKPSRDICQRGTSLTIQCQVDSQVTMMFWYRQQPGQSLTLIATANQGSEATYESGFVIDKFPISRPNLTFSTLTVSNMSPEDSSIYLCSVEGTGDYGYTFGSGTRLTVV.

This clonotype was found once. The V and J genes are TRBV11-2 and TRBJ2-7, with D perhaps matching TRBD1 (5 bases). This CDR3 is built from 12 residues. Trimming took off 11 bases at V and 6 bases at J, with 17 bases between the two ends. The germline gives CDR1 SGHAT, CDR2 FQNNGV. The CDR3 region is CAWSPTGSEQYF. DNA for the CDR3: TGTGCCTGGAGTCCTACAGGATCCGAGCAGTACTTC.

Ten or more counts support this clonotype. The chain joins TRBV14 to TRBJ2-1; 12 nucleotides agree with TRBD2. J gave up 7 bases and V 4 bases, and 20 bases lay outside the gene matches. This CDR3 comprises 20 residues. Germline V gives CDR1 SGHDN, CDR2 FVKESK. CDR3 in DNA: TGTGCCAGCAGCCGATCCCCGCGCTCTAGCGGGAGGGCCCTATCGAATGAGCAGTTCTTC. It encodes CASSRSPRSSGRALSNEQFF. Full variable domain (outside the CDR3, taken from reference TRBV14 and TRBJ2-1): EAGVTQFPSHSVIEKGQTVTLRCDPISGHDNLYWYRRVMGKEIKFLLHFVKESKQDESGMPNNRFLAERTGGTYSTLKVQPAELEDSGVYFCASSRSPRSSGRALSNEQFFGPGTRLTVL.

J is TRBJ2-1 and V is TRBV5-1; 13 bases agree with TRBD2. In germline, CDR1 is SGHRS, CDR2 YFSETQ. The V gene end was trimmed by 2 bases and the J gene end by 3 bases; junction bases not matched to a gene: 5. The CDR3 runs 17 residues. The CDR3 is CASSFGLAGAFYNEQFF. The CDR3 bases are TGCGCCAGCAGCTTCGGACTAGCGGGGGCCTTCTACAATGAGCAGTTCTTC.

The rearrangement links TRBV20-1 to TRBJ1-3; D not resolved. The V gene's germline CDR1 is DFQATT and CDR2 SNEGSKA (reference sequence). V gave up 0 bases and J gave up 2 bases, with 11 bases separating them. CDR3 size: 15 residues. For the CDR3, the DNA is TGCAGTGCTAGAGATCGAAGGAGGGCTGGAAACACCATATATTTT. The encoded protein is CSARDRRRAGNTIYF.

This clonotype has a count of ten or more. The rearrangement joins TRBV20-1 to TRBJ2-3; D is ambiguous. Germline loops: CDR1 DFQATT, CDR2 SNEGSKA (reference sequence). The CDR3 runs to 14 residues. For the CDR3, the DNA is TGCAGCTCCTTAACCCCGCTCAGCACAGATACGCAGTATTTT. Amino acids: CSSLTPLSTDTQYF.

This clonotype was counted ten times or more. The chain links TRBV20-1 to TRBJ2-5; possibly TRBD2 for D (5 bases). V was shortened by 5 bases and J by 5 bases, with 21 bases between the two germline ends. Germline V CDR1 and CDR2: DFQATT, SNEGSKA (reference sequence). The CDR3 is made up of 15 amino acids. The CDR3 DNA reads TGCAGTGCTTTAAGTGGGATTTCGGGGTCGGAGACCCAGTACTTC. Translation: CSALSGISGSETQYF.